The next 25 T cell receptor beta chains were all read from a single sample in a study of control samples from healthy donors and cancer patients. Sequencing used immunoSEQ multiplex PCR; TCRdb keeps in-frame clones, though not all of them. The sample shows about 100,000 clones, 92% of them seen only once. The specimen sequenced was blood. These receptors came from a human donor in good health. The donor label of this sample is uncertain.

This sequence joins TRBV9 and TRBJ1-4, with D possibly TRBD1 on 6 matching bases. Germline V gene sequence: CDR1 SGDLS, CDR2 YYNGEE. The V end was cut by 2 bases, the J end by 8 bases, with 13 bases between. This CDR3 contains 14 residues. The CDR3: CASSVSGAGEKLFF. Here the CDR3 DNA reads TGTGCCAGCAGCGTGTCGGGGGCCGGAGAAAAACTGTTTTTT.

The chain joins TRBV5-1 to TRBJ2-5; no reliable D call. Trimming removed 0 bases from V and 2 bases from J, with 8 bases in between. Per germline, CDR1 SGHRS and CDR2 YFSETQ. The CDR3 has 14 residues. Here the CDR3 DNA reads TGCGCCAGCAGCTTGGTGGCAGCGCAAGAGACCCAGTACTTC. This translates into CASSLVAAQETQYF.

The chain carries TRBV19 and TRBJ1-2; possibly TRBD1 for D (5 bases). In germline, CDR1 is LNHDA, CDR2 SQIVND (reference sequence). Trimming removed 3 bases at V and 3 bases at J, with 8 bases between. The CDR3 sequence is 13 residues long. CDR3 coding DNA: TGTGCCAGTAGTATTGGCAGGGACTATGGCTACACCTTC. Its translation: CASSIGRDYGYTF.

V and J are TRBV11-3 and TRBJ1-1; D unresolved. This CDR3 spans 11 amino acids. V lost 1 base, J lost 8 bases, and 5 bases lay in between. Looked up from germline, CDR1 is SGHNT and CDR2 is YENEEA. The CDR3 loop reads CASSLGGEAFF. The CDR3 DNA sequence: TGTGCCAGCAGCTTAGGAGGGGAAGCTTTCTTT.

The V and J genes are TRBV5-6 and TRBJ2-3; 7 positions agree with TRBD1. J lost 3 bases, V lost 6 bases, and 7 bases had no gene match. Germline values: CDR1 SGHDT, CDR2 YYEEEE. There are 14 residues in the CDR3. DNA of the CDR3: TGTGCCAGCACCAGACAGGGAAGGACAGATACGCAGTATTTT. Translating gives CASTRQGRTDTQYF.

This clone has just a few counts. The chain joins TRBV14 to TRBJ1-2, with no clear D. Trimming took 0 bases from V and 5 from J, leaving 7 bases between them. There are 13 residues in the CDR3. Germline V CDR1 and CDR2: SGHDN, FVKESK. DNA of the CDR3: TGTGCCAGCAGCCAAGACCCACAGTATGGCTACACCTTC. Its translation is CASSQDPQYGYTF.

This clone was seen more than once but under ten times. The DNA of the CDR3 is TGCGCCAGCAGCCCGAGAGTTAACACTGAAGCTTTCTTT. Its translation is CASSPRVNTEAFF. The rearrangement links TRBV5-1 to TRBJ1-1; D remains ambiguous. V lost 4 bases and J lost 2, with 9 bases in between. There are 13 residues in the CDR3. Germline lookup yields CDR1 SGHRS and CDR2 YFSETQ.

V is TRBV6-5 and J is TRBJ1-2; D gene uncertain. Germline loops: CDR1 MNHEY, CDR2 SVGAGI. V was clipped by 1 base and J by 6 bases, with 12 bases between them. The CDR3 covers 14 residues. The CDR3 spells CASSYFPGTDGYTF. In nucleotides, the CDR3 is TGTGCCAGCAGTTACTTCCCGGGCACCGATGGCTACACCTTC.

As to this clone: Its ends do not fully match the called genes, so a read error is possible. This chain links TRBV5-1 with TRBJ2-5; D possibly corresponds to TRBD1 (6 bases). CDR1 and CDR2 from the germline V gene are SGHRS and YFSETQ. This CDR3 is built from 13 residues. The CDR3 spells CASSEGHHETQYF. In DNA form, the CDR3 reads TGCGCCAGCAGCGAGGGACACCATGAGACCCAGTACTTC.

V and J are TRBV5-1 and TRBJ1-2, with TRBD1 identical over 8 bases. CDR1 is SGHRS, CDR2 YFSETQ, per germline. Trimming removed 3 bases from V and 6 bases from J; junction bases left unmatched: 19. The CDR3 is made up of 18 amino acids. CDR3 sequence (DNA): TGCGCCAGCAGCTCCACCACGCGAAGGACAGGGTGGGGCGATGGCTACACCTTC. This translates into CASSSTTRRTGWGDGYTF.

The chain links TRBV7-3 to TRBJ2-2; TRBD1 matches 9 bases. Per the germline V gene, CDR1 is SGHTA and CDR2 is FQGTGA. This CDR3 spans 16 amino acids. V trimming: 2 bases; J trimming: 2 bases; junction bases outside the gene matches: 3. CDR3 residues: CASSLGTGYNTGELFF. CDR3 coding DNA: TGTGCCAGCAGCTTAGGGACAGGGTATAACACCGGGGAGCTGTTTTTT.

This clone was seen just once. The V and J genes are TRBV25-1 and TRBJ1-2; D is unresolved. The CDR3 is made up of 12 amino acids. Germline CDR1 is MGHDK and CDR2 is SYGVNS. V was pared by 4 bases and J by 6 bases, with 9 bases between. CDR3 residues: CASSGSYDGYTF. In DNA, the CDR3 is TGTGCCAGCAGTGGATCCTATGATGGCTACACCTTC.

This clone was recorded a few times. In nucleotides, the CDR3 is TGTGCCAGCAGTTTCCCGGGTTACAATGAGCAGTTCTTC. This gives the protein CASSFPGYNEQFF. The chain has TRBV6-9 and TRBJ2-1, with unresolved D. The CDR3 is 13 residues long. Germline CDR1 reads MNHGY; CDR2 reads SVAAGI. Trimming left V 4 bases short and J 4 bases short, with 8 bases between.

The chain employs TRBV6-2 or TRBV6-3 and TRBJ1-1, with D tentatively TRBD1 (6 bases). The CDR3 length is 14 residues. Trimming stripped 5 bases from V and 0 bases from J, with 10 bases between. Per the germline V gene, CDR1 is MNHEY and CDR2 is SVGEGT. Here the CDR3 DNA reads TGTGCCAGCAGTCGCGACAGGATGAACACTGAAGCTTTCTTT. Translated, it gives CASSRDRMNTEAFF.

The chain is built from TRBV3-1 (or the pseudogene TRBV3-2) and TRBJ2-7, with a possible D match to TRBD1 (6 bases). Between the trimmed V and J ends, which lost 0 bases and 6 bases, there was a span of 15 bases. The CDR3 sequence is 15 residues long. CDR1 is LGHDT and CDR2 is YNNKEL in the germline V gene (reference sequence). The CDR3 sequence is CASSQDTGYEGEQYF. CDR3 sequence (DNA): TGTGCCAGCAGCCAAGATACAGGGTACGAGGGCGAGCAGTACTTC.

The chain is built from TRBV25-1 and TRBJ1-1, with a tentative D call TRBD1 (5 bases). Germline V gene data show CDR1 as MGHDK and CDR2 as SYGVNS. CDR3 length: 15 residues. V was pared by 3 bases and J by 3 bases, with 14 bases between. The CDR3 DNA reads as TGTGCCAGCAGTGACCCCGGGACTGCCTACACTGAAGCTTTCTTT. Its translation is CASSDPGTAYTEAFF.

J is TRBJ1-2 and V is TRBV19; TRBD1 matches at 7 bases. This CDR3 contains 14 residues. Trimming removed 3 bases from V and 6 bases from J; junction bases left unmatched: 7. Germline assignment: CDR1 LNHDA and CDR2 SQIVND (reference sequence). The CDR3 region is CASSIFGQANGYTF. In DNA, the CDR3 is TGTGCCAGTAGTATTTTCGGACAGGCTAATGGCTACACCTTC.

CDR3 coding DNA: TGTGCCAGCAGCCAAGATTGGGACGTCCCAAGGGGCTACACCTTC. This gives the protein CASSQDWDVPRGYTF. The chain is built from TRBV3-1 (or the pseudogene TRBV3-2) and TRBJ1-2; D perhaps matches TRBD1 (5 bases). The CDR3 extends over 15 amino acids. V was clipped by 0 bases and J by 8 bases, with 16 bases between them. From germline, CDR1 is LGHDT and CDR2 YNNKEL (reference sequence).

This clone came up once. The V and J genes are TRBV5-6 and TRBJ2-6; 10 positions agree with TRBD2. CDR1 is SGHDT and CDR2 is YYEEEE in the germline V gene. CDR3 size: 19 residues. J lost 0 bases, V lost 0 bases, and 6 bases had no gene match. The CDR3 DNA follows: TGTGCCAGCAGCTTGGCGGCTAGCGGGGGTTTCTCTGGGGCCAACGTCCTGACTTTC. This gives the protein CASSLAASGGFSGANVLTF.

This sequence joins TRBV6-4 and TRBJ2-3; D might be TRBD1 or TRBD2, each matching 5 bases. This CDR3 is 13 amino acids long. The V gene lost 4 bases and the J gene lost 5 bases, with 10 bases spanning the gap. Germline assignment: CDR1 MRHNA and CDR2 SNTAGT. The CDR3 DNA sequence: TGTGCCAGCAGTGGAGGGGCGGAAGATACGCAGTATTTT. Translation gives CASSGGAEDTQYF.

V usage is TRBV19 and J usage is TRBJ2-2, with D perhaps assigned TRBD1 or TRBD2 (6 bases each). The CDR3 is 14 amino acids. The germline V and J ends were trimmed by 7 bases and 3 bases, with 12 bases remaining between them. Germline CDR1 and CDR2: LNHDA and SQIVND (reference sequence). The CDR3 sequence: CASKGGHDTGELFF. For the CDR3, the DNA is TGTGCCAGTAAGGGGGGCCATGACACCGGGGAGCTGTTTTTT.

The CDR3 loop reads CASSPEGSSTDTQYF. CDR3 DNA: TGTGCCAGCTCACCCGAGGGCAGTAGCACAGATACGCAGTATTTT. V usage is TRBV18 and J usage is TRBJ2-3; tentative D call: TRBD2 (5 bases). The germline V gene encodes CDR1 KGHSH and CDR2 LQKENI. V was clipped by 3 bases and J by 0 bases, with 10 bases between them. The CDR3 length is 15 residues.

CDR3 nucleotide sequence: TGTGCCAGCAGCCCTGACAGGGGGACCTACTATGGCTACACCTTC. This encodes CASSPDRGTYYGYTF. The V call is TRBV7-2, the J call TRBJ1-2; 9 bases are shared with TRBD1. The CDR3 covers 15 residues. Trimming took 5 bases from V and 3 from J; bases not matched to a gene: 7. Germline CDR1 is SGHTA and CDR2 is FQGNSA.

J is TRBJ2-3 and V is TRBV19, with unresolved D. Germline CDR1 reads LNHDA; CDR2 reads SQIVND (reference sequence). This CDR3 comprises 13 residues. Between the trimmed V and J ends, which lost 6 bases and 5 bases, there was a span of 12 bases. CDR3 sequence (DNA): TGTGCCAGTAGGGTTTCAGATAAAGATACGCAGTATTTT. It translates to CASRVSDKDTQYF.

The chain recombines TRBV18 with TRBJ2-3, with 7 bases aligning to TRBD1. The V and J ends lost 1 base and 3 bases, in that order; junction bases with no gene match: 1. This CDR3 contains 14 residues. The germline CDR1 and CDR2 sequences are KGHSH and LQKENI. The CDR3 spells CASSPRQGTDTQYF. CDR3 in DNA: TGTGCCAGCTCACCACGACAGGGTACAGATACGCAGTATTTT.